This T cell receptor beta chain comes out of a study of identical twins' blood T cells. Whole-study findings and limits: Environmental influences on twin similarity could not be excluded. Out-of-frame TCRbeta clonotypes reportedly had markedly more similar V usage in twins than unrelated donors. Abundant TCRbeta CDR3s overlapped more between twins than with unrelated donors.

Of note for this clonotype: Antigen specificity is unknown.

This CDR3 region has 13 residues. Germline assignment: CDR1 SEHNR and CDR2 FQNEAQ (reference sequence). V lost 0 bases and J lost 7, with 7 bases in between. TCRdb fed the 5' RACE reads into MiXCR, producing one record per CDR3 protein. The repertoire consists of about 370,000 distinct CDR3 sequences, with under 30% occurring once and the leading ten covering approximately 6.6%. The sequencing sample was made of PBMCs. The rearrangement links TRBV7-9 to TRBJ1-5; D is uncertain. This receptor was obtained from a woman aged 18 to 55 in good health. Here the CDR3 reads CASSLAGTQPQHF. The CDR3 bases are TGTGCCAGCAGCTTAGCGGGCACACAGCCCCAGCATTTT.